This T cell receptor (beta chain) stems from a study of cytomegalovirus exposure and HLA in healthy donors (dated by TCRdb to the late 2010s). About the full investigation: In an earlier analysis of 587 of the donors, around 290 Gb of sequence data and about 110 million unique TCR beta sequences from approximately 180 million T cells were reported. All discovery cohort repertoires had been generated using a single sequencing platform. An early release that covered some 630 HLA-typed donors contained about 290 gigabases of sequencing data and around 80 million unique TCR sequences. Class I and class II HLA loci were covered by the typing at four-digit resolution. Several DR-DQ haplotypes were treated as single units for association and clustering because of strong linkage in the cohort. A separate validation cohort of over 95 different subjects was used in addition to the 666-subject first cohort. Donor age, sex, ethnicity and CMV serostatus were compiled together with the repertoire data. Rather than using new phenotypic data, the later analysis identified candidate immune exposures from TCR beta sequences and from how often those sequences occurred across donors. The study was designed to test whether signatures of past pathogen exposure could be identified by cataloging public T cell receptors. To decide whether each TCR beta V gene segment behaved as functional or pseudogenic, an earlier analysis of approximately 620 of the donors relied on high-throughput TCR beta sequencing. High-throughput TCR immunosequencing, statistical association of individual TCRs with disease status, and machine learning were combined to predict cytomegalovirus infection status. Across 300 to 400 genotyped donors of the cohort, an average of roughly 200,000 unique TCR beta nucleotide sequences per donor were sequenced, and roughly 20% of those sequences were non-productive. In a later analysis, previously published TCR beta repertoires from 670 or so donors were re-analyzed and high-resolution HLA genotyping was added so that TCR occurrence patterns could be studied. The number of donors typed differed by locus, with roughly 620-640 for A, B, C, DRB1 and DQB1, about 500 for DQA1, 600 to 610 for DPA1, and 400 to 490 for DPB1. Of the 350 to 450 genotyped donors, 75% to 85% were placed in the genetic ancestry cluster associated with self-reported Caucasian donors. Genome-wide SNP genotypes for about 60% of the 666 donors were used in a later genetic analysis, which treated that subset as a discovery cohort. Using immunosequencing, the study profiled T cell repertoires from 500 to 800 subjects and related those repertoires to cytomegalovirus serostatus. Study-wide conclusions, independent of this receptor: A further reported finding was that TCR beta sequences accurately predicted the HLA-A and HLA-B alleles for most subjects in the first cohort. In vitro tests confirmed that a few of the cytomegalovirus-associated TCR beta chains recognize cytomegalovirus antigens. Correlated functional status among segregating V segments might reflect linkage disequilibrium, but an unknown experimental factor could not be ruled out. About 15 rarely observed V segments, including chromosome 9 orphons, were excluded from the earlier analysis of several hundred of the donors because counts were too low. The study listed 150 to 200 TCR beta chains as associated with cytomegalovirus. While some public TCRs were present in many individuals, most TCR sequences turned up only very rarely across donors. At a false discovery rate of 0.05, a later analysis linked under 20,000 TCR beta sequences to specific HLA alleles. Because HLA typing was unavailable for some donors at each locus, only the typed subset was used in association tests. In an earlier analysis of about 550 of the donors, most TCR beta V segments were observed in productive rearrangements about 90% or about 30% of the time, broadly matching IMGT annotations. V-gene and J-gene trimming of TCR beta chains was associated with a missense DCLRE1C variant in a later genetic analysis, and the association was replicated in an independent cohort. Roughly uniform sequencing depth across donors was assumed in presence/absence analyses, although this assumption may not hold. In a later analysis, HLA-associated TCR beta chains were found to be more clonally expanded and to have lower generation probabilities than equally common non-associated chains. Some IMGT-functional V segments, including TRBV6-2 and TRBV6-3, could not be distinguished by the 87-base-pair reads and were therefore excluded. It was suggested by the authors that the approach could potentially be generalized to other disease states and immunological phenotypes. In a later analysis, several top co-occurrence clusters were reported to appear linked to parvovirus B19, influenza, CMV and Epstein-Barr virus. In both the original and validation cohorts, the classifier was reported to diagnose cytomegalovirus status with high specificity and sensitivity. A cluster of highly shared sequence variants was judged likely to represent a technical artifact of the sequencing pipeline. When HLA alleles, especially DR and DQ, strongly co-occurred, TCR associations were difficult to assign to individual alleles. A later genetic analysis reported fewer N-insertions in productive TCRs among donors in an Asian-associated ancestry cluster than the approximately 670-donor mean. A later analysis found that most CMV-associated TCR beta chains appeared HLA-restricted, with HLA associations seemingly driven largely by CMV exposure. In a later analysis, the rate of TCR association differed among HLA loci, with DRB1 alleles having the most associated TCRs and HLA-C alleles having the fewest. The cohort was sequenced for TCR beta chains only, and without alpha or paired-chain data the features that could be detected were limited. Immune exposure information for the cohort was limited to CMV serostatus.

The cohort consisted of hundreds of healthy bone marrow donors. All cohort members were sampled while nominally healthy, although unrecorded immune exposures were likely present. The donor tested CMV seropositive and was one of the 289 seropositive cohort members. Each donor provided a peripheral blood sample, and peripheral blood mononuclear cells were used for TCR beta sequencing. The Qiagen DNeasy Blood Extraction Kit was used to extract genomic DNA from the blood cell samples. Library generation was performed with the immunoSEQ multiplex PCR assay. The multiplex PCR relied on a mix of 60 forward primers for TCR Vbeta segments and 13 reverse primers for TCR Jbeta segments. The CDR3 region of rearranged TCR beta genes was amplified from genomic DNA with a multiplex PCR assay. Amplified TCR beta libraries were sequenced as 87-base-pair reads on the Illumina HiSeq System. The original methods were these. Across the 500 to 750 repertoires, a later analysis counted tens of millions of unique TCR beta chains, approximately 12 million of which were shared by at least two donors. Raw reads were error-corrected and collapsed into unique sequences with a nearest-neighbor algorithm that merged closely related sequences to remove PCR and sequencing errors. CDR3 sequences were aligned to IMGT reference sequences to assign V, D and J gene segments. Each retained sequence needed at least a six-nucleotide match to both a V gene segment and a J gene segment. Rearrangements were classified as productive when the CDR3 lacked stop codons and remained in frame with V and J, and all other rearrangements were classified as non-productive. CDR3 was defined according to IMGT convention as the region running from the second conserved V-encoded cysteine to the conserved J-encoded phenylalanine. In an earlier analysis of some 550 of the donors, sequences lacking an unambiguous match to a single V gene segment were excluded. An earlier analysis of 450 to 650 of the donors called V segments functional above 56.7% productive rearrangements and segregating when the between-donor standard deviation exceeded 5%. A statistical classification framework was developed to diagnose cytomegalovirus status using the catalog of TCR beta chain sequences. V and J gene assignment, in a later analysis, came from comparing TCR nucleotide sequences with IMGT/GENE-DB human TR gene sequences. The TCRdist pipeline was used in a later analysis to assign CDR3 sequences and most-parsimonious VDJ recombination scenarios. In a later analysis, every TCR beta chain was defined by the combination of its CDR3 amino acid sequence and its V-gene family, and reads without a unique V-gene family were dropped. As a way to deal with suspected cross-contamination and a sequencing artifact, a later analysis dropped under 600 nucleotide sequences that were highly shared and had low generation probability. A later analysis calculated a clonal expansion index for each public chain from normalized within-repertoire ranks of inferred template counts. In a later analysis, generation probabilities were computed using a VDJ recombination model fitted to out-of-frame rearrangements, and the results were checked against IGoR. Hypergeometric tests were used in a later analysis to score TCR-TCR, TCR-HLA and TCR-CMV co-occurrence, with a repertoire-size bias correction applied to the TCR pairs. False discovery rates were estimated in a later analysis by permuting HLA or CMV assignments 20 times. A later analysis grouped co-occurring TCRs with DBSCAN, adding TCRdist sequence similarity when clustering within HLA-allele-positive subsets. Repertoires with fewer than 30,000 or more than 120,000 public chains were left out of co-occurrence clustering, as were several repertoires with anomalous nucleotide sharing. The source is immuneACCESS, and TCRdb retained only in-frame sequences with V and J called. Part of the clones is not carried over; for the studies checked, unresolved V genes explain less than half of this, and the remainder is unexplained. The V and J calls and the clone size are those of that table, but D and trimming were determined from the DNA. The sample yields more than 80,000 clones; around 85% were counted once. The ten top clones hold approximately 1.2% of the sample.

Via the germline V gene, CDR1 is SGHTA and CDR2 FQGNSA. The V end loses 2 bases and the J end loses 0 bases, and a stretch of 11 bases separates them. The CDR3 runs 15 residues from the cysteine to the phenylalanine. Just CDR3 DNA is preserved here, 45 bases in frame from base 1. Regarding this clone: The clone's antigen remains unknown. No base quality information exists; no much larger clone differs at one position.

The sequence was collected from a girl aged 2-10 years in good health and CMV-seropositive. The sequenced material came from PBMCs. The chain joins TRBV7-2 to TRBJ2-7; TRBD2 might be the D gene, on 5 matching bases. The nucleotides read TGTGCCAGCAGCTTACCCGGGATAAGCTCCTACGAGCAGTACTTC. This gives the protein CASSLPGISSYEQYF.